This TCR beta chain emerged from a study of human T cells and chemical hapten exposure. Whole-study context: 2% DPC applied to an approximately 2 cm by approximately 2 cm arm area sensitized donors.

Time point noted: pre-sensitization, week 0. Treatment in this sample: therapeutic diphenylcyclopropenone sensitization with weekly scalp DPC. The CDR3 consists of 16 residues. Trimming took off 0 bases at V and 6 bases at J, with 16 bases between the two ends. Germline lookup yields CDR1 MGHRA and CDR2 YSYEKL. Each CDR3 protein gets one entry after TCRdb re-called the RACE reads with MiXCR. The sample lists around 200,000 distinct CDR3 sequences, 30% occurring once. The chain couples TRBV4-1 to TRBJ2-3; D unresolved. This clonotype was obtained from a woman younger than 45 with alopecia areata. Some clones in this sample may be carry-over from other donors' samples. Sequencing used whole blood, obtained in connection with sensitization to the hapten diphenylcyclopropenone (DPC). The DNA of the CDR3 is TGCGCCAGCAGCCAAGATTCCGAGGTATCTTCCGATACGCAGTATTTT. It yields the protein CASSQDSEVSSDTQYF.